This T cell receptor (beta chain) stems from a study of blood T cell repertoires in COVID-19. Study background: Acute and convalescent COVID-19 samples came from the United States, Italy and Spain.

The sample holds one count of this clone. The length of the CDR3 is 17 residues. The protocol was immunoSEQ multiplex PCR, while the TCRdb copy is restricted to in-frame clones and leaves out a portion. Of 250,000 to 300,000 clones listed, just over 90% are singletons. Input material: peripheral blood. This sequence originates from a woman aged 25 to 39 with COVID-19, enrolled during active disease. This chain joins TRBV21-1 and TRBJ2-7; TRBD2 is the table's D call, not checked against the DNA. TRBV21-1 is an annotated pseudogene. The CDR3 coding sequence is TGTGCCAGCAGCAAAGTCGTGGCTAGCGGGAGGTTCTACGAGCAGTACTTC. It specifies CASSKVVASGRFYEQYF.